This TCR beta chain was captured by sequencing in a study of blood T cell repertoires in COVID-19. Study-level information: The samples span acute and convalescent COVID-19 from the United States, Italy and Spain. Sources were T cells, B-cell-depleted T cells, or PBMCs; the material itself was cDNA or gDNA.

Germline V lookup: CDR1 SGHTA, CDR2 FQGNSA. Trimming removed 1 base from V and 6 bases from J; junction bases left unmatched: 9. The length of the CDR3 is 17 residues. How the authors handled the data: From reference gene primer amplification, estimates of nucleated cell counts were derived. The table came from immunoSEQ multiplex PCR; TCRdb's copy has only in-frame clones and leaves some out. The V and J calls and the clone size are those of that table, but D and trimming were determined from the DNA. The sample yields fewer than 250,000 clones, 82% seen once. This receptor was identified in a woman in her 70s with acute or convalescent COVID-19. Sequenced sample: peripheral blood. V and J are TRBV7-2 and TRBJ1-4; 9 bases are shared with TRBD1. The CDR3 DNA is TGTGCCAGCAGCTTAGGGGTGAGACAGGGGGGAGATGAAAAACTGTTTTTT. This gives the protein CASSLGVRQGGDEKLFF.